This TCR beta chain comes out of a study of blood T cells in healthy people across ages. General observations from the study: The donors' CMV status was not determined, possibly confounding changes in expanded clonotypes.

Each individual donor underwent a draw of ten milliliters of peripheral blood. RNA extraction gave at least 5.5 micrograms of total RNA per sample. Comments on this clonotype: Its antigen is unknown.

Together with a sample-barcoded 5' primer, a J-beta primer mix was included in a second PCR lasting roughly 6 to 12 cycles. In TCRdb, the 5' RACE reads were re-called with MiXCR into one record per CDR3 protein. The data hold approximately 700,000 distinct CDR3 sequences, with approximately 30% observed a single time. Material: blood. The clonotype comes from a woman of 80 years or more in good health.

The CDR3 nucleotides read TGTGCCAGCAGCCAAGATACTAGCGTAAACACAGATACGCAGTATTTT. Encoded protein: CASSQDTSVNTDTQYF. J is TRBJ2-3 and V is TRBV4-2; 7 bases are a match to TRBD2. CDR3 length equals 16 residues. The V segment lost 0 bases and the J segment 2 bases; nucleotides outside the gene matches: 5. Germline-derived CDR1 and CDR2 are LGHNA and YNFKEQ.